This TCR beta chain stems from a study of T cells after posttransplantation cyclophosphamide. Broader study findings: Blood and skin or GI T cell repertoires showed limited TRB overlap. Donor-recipient repertoire similarity was low at 1-2 months, rising over year one. Recipient CMV seropositivity and CMV reactivation strongly tracked TRB clonality.

A remark on this clone: Its cognate antigen is unknown.

Generated by immunoSEQ multiplex PCR, the TCRdb table keeps only in-frame clones and is missing some. The sample includes approximately 52,000 clones, 70% to 90% of them seen just once. CDR1 is DFQATT, CDR2 SNEGSKA, per germline (reference sequence). The CDR3 runs to 10 residues. V lost 7 bases to trimming and J lost 11 bases, with 14 bases between them. The TCR was taken from a man aged 25-45 years with a blood cancer, CMV-positive, and with a related stem cell donor. The chain uses TRBV20-1 and TRBJ1-1, with D tentatively TRBD1 (5 bases). The specimen sequenced was PBMCs. The CDR3 sequence: CSVSGGSAFF. The CDR3 DNA sequence: TGCAGTGTCTCGGGGGGGAGCGCTTTCTTT.